A selection of T cell receptor beta chains follows, all from one sample in a study of metastatic and nonmetastatic thyroid tumors. TCRdb re-called clones via MiXCR from the PCR reads. Of around 26,000 clones in the sample, around 20% are singletons; the top ten hold approximately 7.5%. Sequenced sample: blood. These TCRs come from a female donor with papillary thyroid cancer or a benign thyroid nodule (not recorded which). Some clones in this sample may be carry-over from other donors' samples. Each CDR3 is given with its conserved first and last residue. A D gene is named only where the DNA matches it firmly. A row's size may be missing; if present it is once, few, many or a size class.

d_call: NA
v_call: TRBV6-5
j_call: TRBJ1-4
clone_size: NA
cdr3_nt: TGTGCCAGCAGTGACTCTTCCAGGTCTAAAGAAAAACAGATTTTT
cdr3_aa: CASSDSSRSKEKQIF

d_call: NA
v_call: TRBV18
j_call: TRBJ1-6
clone_size: many
cdr3_nt: TGTGCCAGCTCACCACAATTTTTAAGCTCCTATAATTCACCCCTCCACTTT
cdr3_aa: CASSPQFLSSYNSPLHF

d_call: NA
v_call: TRBV5-1
j_call: TRBJ2-2
clone_size: many
cdr3_nt: TGCGCCAGCAGGGGGGGACAGCGCACCGGGGAGCTGTTTTTT
cdr3_aa: CASRGGQRTGELFF

d_call: TRBD2
v_call: TRBV6-1
j_call: TRBJ2-3
clone_size: few
cdr3_nt: TGTGCCAGCGGAGACCCGGGAGGAGATACGCAGTATTTT
cdr3_aa: CASGDPGGDTQYF

d_call: NA
v_call: TRBV2
j_call: TRBJ1-1
clone_size: many
cdr3_nt: TGTGCCAGCAGTTTAACTCGGGAAATTGGGGTGTACACTGAAGCTTTCTTT
cdr3_aa: CASSLTREIGVYTEAFF

d_call: NA
v_call: TRBV28
j_call: TRBJ1-5
clone_size: many
cdr3_nt: TGTGCCAGCAGTTTCCCAAATTATCAGCCCCAGCATTTT
cdr3_aa: CASSFPNYQPQHF

d_call: NA
v_call: TRBV19
j_call: TRBJ1-1
clone_size: few
cdr3_nt: TGTGCCAGTAGTCCCCAGACAGCCTTGAACACTGAAGCTTTCTTT
cdr3_aa: CASSPQTALNTEAFF

d_call: TRBD1
v_call: TRBV12-3/TRBV12-4
j_call: TRBJ2-5
clone_size: NA
cdr3_nt: TGTGCCAACAGTCAAGGCCAGGGGGCGCGGGAGACCCAGTACTTC
cdr3_aa: CANSQGQGARETQYF

d_call: NA
v_call: TRBV20-1
j_call: TRBJ2-5
clone_size: NA
cdr3_nt: TGCAGTGCTAGAGATCAGAGCTATACCCCCAATGAGCGGTTCTTC
cdr3_aa: CSARDQSYTPNERFF

d_call: NA
v_call: TRBV5-1
j_call: TRBJ2-6
clone_size: many
cdr3_nt: TGCGCCAGCAGCTTGGGCGGGTCCGGGGCCAACGTCCTGACTTTC
cdr3_aa: CASSLGGSGANVLTF

d_call: TRBD1
v_call: TRBV11-2
j_call: TRBJ2-7
clone_size: many
cdr3_nt: TGTGCCAGCAGCTTAGGGACAGGGGGCGGACAGTACTTC
cdr3_aa: CASSLGTGGGQYF

d_call: NA
v_call: TRBV11-3
j_call: TRBJ1-1
clone_size: many
cdr3_nt: TGTGCCAGCAGCTTAGGGGTGGGCACTGAAGCTTTCTTT
cdr3_aa: CASSLGVGTEAFF

d_call: NA
v_call: TRBV12-3/TRBV12-4
j_call: TRBJ1-5
clone_size: many
cdr3_nt: TGTGCCAGCAGTTTAGGGCAGAGCAATCAGCCCCAGCATTTT
cdr3_aa: CASSLGQSNQPQHF

d_call: NA
v_call: TRBV15
j_call: TRBJ2-7
clone_size: few
cdr3_nt: TGTGCCAGCAGCATTGCGACCCTCTCCTACGAGCAGTACTTC
cdr3_aa: CASSIATLSYEQYF

d_call: TRBD2
v_call: TRBV20-1
j_call: TRBJ2-5
clone_size: many
cdr3_nt: TGCAGTGCTAGAGAATCACTAGCGGGAGGTTATGAGACCCAGTACTTC
cdr3_aa: CSARESLAGGYETQYF

d_call: NA
v_call: TRBV6-2/TRBV6-3
j_call: TRBJ2-1
clone_size: medium-sized
cdr3_nt: TGTGCCAGCAGTTACCCCGGGCCGCGGGATGAGCAGTTCTTC
cdr3_aa: CASSYPGPRDEQFF

d_call: NA
v_call: TRBV11-2
j_call: TRBJ2-3
clone_size: many
cdr3_nt: TGTGCCAGCAGCCCCGGCCCGGGGGAAAGCACAGATACGCAGTATTTT
cdr3_aa: CASSPGPGESTDTQYF

d_call: NA
v_call: TRBV18
j_call: TRBJ1-1
clone_size: NA
cdr3_nt: TGTGCCAGCTCACCACCGTTGAGGGGTACTGAAGCTTTCTTT
cdr3_aa: CASSPPLRGTEAFF

d_call: NA
v_call: TRBV30
j_call: TRBJ1-1
clone_size: many
cdr3_nt: TGTGCCTGGAGTGTAACAGGGAGGTTACCTGAAGCTTTCTTT
cdr3_aa: CAWSVTGRLPEAFF

d_call: NA
v_call: TRBV7-8
j_call: TRBJ1-1
clone_size: many
cdr3_nt: TGTGCCAGCAGCTTGAGCCAGGGGAACACTGAAGCTTTCTTT
cdr3_aa: CASSLSQGNTEAFF

d_call: NA
v_call: TRBV7-6
j_call: TRBJ2-5
clone_size: many
cdr3_nt: TGTGCCAGCAGCCCTGGGACTTTAGAGACCCAGTACTTC
cdr3_aa: CASSPGTLETQYF

d_call: NA
v_call: TRBV2
j_call: TRBJ1-1
clone_size: many
cdr3_nt: TGTGCCAGCAGTGTGGGGAGGTCCCCCACTGAAGCTTTCTTT
cdr3_aa: CASSVGRSPTEAFF

d_call: TRBD2
v_call: TRBV5-1
j_call: TRBJ2-1
clone_size: many
cdr3_nt: TGCGCCAGCAGCACTGAAGCGGGAGGTGATTACAATGAGCAGTTCTTC
cdr3_aa: CASSTEAGGDYNEQFF

d_call: NA
v_call: TRBV6-1
j_call: TRBJ2-7
clone_size: few
cdr3_nt: TGTGCCAGCAGTGAAGGGACATGGTACGAGCAGTACTTC
cdr3_aa: CASSEGTWYEQYF

d_call: NA
v_call: TRBV7-2
j_call: TRBJ1-2
clone_size: many
cdr3_nt: TGTGCCAGCAGTCACGACGGCCTGCATGGCTACACCTTC
cdr3_aa: CASSHDGLHGYTF

d_call: NA
v_call: TRBV27
j_call: TRBJ2-2
clone_size: many
cdr3_nt: TGTGCCAGCAGTTCGATGGGATTGAACACCGGGGAGCTGTTTTTT
cdr3_aa: CASSSMGLNTGELFF

d_call: NA
v_call: TRBV12-3/TRBV12-4
j_call: TRBJ2-3
clone_size: few
cdr3_nt: TGTGCCAGCAGGGAAGGTGCGGTATATACGCAGTATTTT
cdr3_aa: CASREGAVYTQYF

d_call: TRBD2
v_call: TRBV20-1
j_call: TRBJ2-7
clone_size: many
cdr3_nt: TGCAGTGCTAGCGGACTAGCGGGGGCCGCTAGCTCCTACGAGCAGTACTTC
cdr3_aa: CSASGLAGAASSYEQYF

d_call: TRBD1
v_call: TRBV7-9
j_call: TRBJ1-1
clone_size: many
cdr3_nt: TGTGCCAGCAGCCCACAGGGGGGAGACACTGAAGCTTTCTTT
cdr3_aa: CASSPQGGDTEAFF

d_call: NA
v_call: TRBV7-2
j_call: TRBJ2-2
clone_size: many
cdr3_nt: TGTGCCAGCAGCTCTCACGCCCGGGGTGTAGACGCCGGGGAGCTGTTTTTT
cdr3_aa: CASSSHARGVDAGELFF

d_call: TRBD2
v_call: TRBV7-2
j_call: TRBJ2-5
clone_size: NA
cdr3_nt: TGTGCCAGCAGACCAGATGGGACTAGTGTAGAGACCCAGTACTTC
cdr3_aa: CASRPDGTSVETQYF

d_call: NA
v_call: TRBV27
j_call: TRBJ2-2
clone_size: NA
cdr3_nt: TGTGCCAGCACCATCCTAGTGGACACCGGGGAGCTGTTTTTT
cdr3_aa: CASTILVDTGELFF

d_call: NA
v_call: TRBV20-1
j_call: TRBJ2-1
clone_size: NA
cdr3_nt: TGCAGTGCGGGTTTGCGTGGGAATGAGCATTTCTTC
cdr3_aa: CSAGLRGNEHFF

d_call: TRBD1
v_call: TRBV2
j_call: TRBJ2-5
clone_size: few
cdr3_nt: TGTGCCAGCAGTGAATTGGGACAGGAGCAAGAGACCCAGTACTTC
cdr3_aa: CASSELGQEQETQYF

d_call: TRBD1
v_call: TRBV20-1
j_call: TRBJ2-2
clone_size: many
cdr3_nt: TGCAGTGCTAAAACAGGGGCAAACACCGGGGAGCTGTTTTTT
cdr3_aa: CSAKTGANTGELFF